The next 23 T cell receptor beta chains were all read from a single sample in a study of blood T cells in healthy people across ages. Primed by a sample-barcoded 5' primer and a J-beta primer mix, a second PCR proceeded for 7 to 11 cycles. MiXCR was run by TCRdb on the 5' RACE reads, yielding one entry per CDR3 protein. The sample consists of over 1,200,000 distinct CDR3 sequences, approximately 59% of them appearing once. The sequenced sample consisted of blood. The receptors shown here come from a man aged 18-30 years in good health.

The sample holds a few counts of this clonotype. This chain connects TRBV20-1 to TRBJ2-7; 10 nucleotides line up with TRBD2. The junction had 2 bases not matched to a gene; V was cut back by 1 base and J by 5 bases. Germline V gene lookup returns CDR1 DFQATT and CDR2 SNEGSKA (reference sequence). The CDR3 totals 13 residues. The CDR3 here is CSARGLAGDEQYF. CDR3 nucleotide sequence: TGCAGTGCTAGAGGGCTAGCGGGAGACGAGCAGTACTTC.

A word on this clonotype: An end of the junction does not agree with germline; a read error may underlie this. The chain uses TRBV6-2 or TRBV6-3 and TRBJ2-7, with D perhaps given as TRBD1 or TRBD2 (5 bases each). The CDR3 has 15 amino acids. Germline CDR1 reads MNHEY; CDR2 reads SVGEGT. The CDR3: CASSYSMGRGLEQYF. The CDR3 DNA reads as TGTGCCAGTAGTTACTCGATGGGACGGGGCTTGGAGCAGTACTTC.

This chain connects TRBV6-1 to TRBJ2-7, with D uncertain. V lost 2 bases and J lost 5, with 13 bases in between. The CDR3 contains 14 residues. CDR1 and CDR2 (germline): MNHNS, SASEGT. CDR3 sequence reads: CASSETAKIHEQYF. The CDR3 DNA is TGTGCCAGCAGTGAAACGGCAAAAATCCACGAGCAGTACTTC.

This chain uses TRBV2 with TRBJ2-7; TRBD1 aligns across 8 bases. CDR1 and CDR2 from the germline V gene are SNHLY and FYNNEI. J lost 3 bases, V lost 7 bases, and 5 bases had no gene match. This CDR3 region has 13 residues. CDR3 region: CASTYGQGYEQYF. CDR3 sequence (DNA): TGTGCCAGCACCTACGGACAGGGCTACGAGCAGTACTTC.

This clonotype was seen a handful of times. The rearrangement uses TRBV29-1 and TRBJ2-1, with D unresolved. This CDR3 is 12 amino acids long. The germline V and J ends were trimmed by 4 bases and 2 bases, with 6 bases remaining between them. CDR1 is SQVTM and CDR2 is ANQGSEA in the germline V gene. CDR3 DNA: TGCAGCGTTGCACTAACCTACAATGAGCAGTTCTTC. It is translated as CSVALTYNEQFF.

This clonotype came up once. This chain uses TRBV6-5 with TRBJ1-6, with D possibly TRBD1 on 5 matching bases. Looked up from germline, CDR1 is MNHEY and CDR2 is SVGAGI. This CDR3 region has 16 residues. With 5 bases removed from V and 7 bases from J, the gap between germline ends came to 18 bases. For the CDR3, the DNA is TGTGCCAGCAGTCCCCGCGGGGCGCCGGGAAATTCACCCCTCCACTTT. It translates to CASSPRGAPGNSPLHF.

The rearrangement links TRBV29-1 to TRBJ2-5, with D perhaps being TRBD1 or TRBD2 (5 bases each). CDR3 size: 13 residues. The germline V gene has CDR1 SQVTM and CDR2 ANQGSEA. V was shortened by 3 bases and J by 5 bases, with 13 bases between the two germline ends. Here the CDR3 reads CSVEGTGLETQYF. CDR3 nucleotide sequence: TGCAGCGTTGAGGGGACGGGCCTGGAGACCCAGTACTTC.

The chain uses TRBV20-1 and TRBJ2-1; D is undetermined. Germline-derived CDR1 and CDR2 are DFQATT and SNEGSKA (reference sequence). Trimming left V 1 base short and J 4 bases short, with 11 bases between. The CDR3 loop spans 14 amino acids. CDR3 nucleotides: TGCAGTGCTAGAGGACCGGACGGTTACAATGAGCAGTTCTTC. This translates into CSARGPDGYNEQFF.

The chain is built from TRBV5-1 and TRBJ2-1; TRBD2 matches at 8 bases. Looked up from germline, CDR1 is SGHRS and CDR2 is YFSETQ. Trimming cost V 2 bases and J 10 bases; bases outside gene matches: 14. The CDR3 loop spans 16 amino acids. CDR3 DNA sequence: TGCGCCAGCAGCTTTGTAGCGGGGCATCTCCCTTACGAGCAGTTCTTC. Protein sequence: CASSFVAGHLPYEQFF.

This sequence joins TRBV29-1 and TRBJ1-2; possible D gene TRBD1, 5 bases. V gave up 3 bases and J gave up 7 bases, with 12 bases separating them. Germline V gene sequence: CDR1 SQVTM, CDR2 ANQGSEA. The CDR3 runs 12 residues. This chain's CDR3 is CSVESLGGGYTF. In DNA, the CDR3 is TGCAGCGTTGAGAGCTTGGGGGGTGGCTACACCTTC.

The V and J genes are TRBV5-1 and TRBJ2-5; 7 bases fit TRBD1. The junction had 10 bases not matched to a gene; V was cut back by 4 bases and J by 1 base. The CDR3 runs to 16 residues. Germline CDR1 SGHRS, CDR2 YFSETQ. CDR3 residues: CASSQQPRDSQETQYF. CDR3 nucleotide sequence: TGCGCCAGCAGCCAGCAGCCTCGGGACAGCCAAGAGACCCAGTACTTC.

This clonotype was seen only a few times. V gene TRBV6-4 combines with J gene TRBJ1-2, with D perhaps TRBD1 (6 bases). V lost 5 bases, J lost 6 bases, and 16 bases lay in between. There are 14 residues in the CDR3. Germline V CDR1 and CDR2: MRHNA, SNTAGT. CDR3 amino acids: CASSLGGPGNGYTF. CDR3 DNA sequence: TGTGCCAGCAGTTTGGGGGGCCCGGGTAATGGCTACACCTTC.

The V gene is TRBV4-1, the J gene TRBJ1-6; D is perhaps TRBD1 (6 bases). Germline CDR1 and CDR2: MGHRA and YSYEKL. The germline V and J ends were trimmed by 5 bases and 5 bases, with 10 bases remaining between them. The CDR3 contains 14 residues. The CDR3 nucleotides are TGCGCCAGCAGCTCCTGGGACAATAATTCACCCCTCCACTTT. This encodes CASSSWDNNSPLHF.

In its sample, this clonotype was seen a few times. The rearrangement links TRBV20-1 to TRBJ2-3, with D unresolved. Deletions cut 5 bases from V and 7 bases from J, with 10 bases between. The V gene's germline CDR1 is DFQATT and CDR2 SNEGSKA (reference sequence). The CDR3 is made up of 11 amino acids. The CDR3 region is CSAPTVHTQYF. CDR3 nucleotide sequence: TGCAGTGCTCCGACTGTTCATACGCAGTATTTT.

This clonotype was counted a few times. The J gene is TRBJ2-1, the V gene TRBV10-3, with 7 bases matching TRBD1. Germline trimming cut 6 bases from V and 9 bases from J; bases unmatched to any gene: 8. The CDR3 totals 13 residues. Germline V gene sequence: CDR1 ENHRY, CDR2 SYGVKD. The CDR3 protein is CAIRNPPGGEQFF. CDR3 DNA sequence: TGTGCCATCAGAAACCCCCCAGGGGGTGAGCAGTTCTTC.

The CDR3 region has the DNA TGCAGCGTTGAAGATCTTAGTGCGGGGACTGAAGCTTTCTTT. It specifies CSVEDLSAGTEAFF. This chain connects TRBV29-1 to TRBJ1-1; no clear D gene. The germline V gene has CDR1 SQVTM and CDR2 ANQGSEA. Trimming stripped 0 bases from V and 5 bases from J, with 13 bases between. The CDR3 is 14 amino acids.

This clonotype was detected a few times. The chain combines TRBV4-1 with TRBJ2-5; D gene ambiguous. The DNA end lines up better with TRBJ2-7; the J call may be wrong. CDR3 size: 18 residues. CDR1 is MGHRA and CDR2 is YSYEKL in the germline V gene. DNA of the CDR3: TGCGCCAGCAGCCAAGTAGGTGGGAAACGAGAAGTCCTCCACGAGCAGTACTTC. This gives the protein CASSQVGGKREVLHEQYF.

The rearrangement links TRBV6-5 to TRBJ2-1, with D unresolved. The CDR3 is 13 amino acids. Germline V gives CDR1 MNHEY, CDR2 SVGAGI. The ends were cut back, 1 base at V and 5 bases at J, with 6 bases in the middle. CDR3 DNA sequence: TGTGCCAGCAGTTACTTAGGTAACAATGAGCAGTTCTTC. Translating it yields CASSYLGNNEQFF.

This clonotype was recorded only once. The chain uses TRBV15 and TRBJ2-1, with D maybe TRBD2 (6 bases). V shed 4 bases and J shed 2 bases, with 15 bases lying between them. The CDR3 extends over 16 amino acids. Germline V gene data show CDR1 as LNHNV and CDR2 as YYDKDF (reference sequence). CDR3 sequence reads: CATSTLVGGAYNEQFF. DNA of the CDR3: TGTGCCACCAGCACCCTAGTGGGAGGCGCCTACAATGAGCAGTTCTTC.

This clonotype appeared a few times. The CDR3 loop is CASSPGLRDYGYTF. CDR3 coding DNA: TGTGCCAGCAGCCCAGGCTTGAGAGACTATGGCTACACCTTC. This chain uses TRBV14 with TRBJ1-2; D unresolved. Germline lookup yields CDR1 SGHDN and CDR2 FVKESK. The germline V and J ends were trimmed by 4 bases and 3 bases, with 12 bases remaining between them. This CDR3 spans 14 amino acids.

The chain combines TRBV12-3 or TRBV12-4 with TRBJ2-7; possibly TRBD1 for D (6 bases). This CDR3 comprises 15 residues. Trimming pared 5 bases from V and 5 bases from J, leaving 19 bases between. CDR3 amino acids: CASSPMAGVGDEQYF. The DNA of the CDR3 is TGTGCCAGCAGTCCCATGGCAGGGGTCGGAGACGAGCAGTACTTC.

V and J are TRBV24-1 and TRBJ1-1; possibly TRBD1 for D (6 bases). The CDR3 sequence is 13 residues long. Germline lookup yields CDR1 KGHDR and CDR2 SFDVKD. Trimming removed 9 bases from V and 1 base from J, with 11 bases in between. CDR3 sequence (DNA): TGTGCCACCCAGACAGGTCGGAACACTGAAGCTTTCTTT. This sequence encodes CATQTGRNTEAFF.

This clonotype has ten or more counts. CDR3 bases: TGTGCCAGCAGCCCCTCAGGGCCAGGGTTCGAGCAGTACTTC. As protein: CASSPSGPGFEQYF. The V call is TRBV7-2, the J call TRBJ2-7, with D tentatively TRBD1 (5 bases). The CDR3 spans 14 residues. The V gene's germline CDR1 is SGHTA and CDR2 FQGNSA. Between the trimmed V and J ends, which lost 5 bases and 6 bases, there was a span of 17 bases. Drawing the rest from reference TRBV7-2 and TRBJ2-7, the complete variable domain is GAGVSQSPSNKVTEKGKDVELRCDPISGHTALYWYRQSLGQGLEFLIYFQGNSAPDKSGLPSDRFSAERTGGSVSTLTIQRTQQEDSAVYLCASSPSGPGFEQYFGPGTRLTVT.